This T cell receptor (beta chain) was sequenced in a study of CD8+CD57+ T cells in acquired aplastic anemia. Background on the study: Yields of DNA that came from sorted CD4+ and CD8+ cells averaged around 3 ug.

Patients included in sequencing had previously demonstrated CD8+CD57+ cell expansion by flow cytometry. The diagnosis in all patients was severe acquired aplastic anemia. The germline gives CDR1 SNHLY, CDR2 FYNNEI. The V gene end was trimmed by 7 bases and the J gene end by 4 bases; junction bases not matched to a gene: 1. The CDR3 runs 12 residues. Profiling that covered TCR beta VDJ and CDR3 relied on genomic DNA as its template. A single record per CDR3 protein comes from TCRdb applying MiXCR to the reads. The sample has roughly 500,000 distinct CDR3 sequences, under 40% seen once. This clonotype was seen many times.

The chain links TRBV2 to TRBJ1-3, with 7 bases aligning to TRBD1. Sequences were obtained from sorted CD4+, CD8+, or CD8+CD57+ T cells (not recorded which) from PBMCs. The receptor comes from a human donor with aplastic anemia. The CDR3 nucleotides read TGTGCCAGCAAGGACAGGGGAAACACCATATATTTT. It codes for CASKDRGNTIYF.